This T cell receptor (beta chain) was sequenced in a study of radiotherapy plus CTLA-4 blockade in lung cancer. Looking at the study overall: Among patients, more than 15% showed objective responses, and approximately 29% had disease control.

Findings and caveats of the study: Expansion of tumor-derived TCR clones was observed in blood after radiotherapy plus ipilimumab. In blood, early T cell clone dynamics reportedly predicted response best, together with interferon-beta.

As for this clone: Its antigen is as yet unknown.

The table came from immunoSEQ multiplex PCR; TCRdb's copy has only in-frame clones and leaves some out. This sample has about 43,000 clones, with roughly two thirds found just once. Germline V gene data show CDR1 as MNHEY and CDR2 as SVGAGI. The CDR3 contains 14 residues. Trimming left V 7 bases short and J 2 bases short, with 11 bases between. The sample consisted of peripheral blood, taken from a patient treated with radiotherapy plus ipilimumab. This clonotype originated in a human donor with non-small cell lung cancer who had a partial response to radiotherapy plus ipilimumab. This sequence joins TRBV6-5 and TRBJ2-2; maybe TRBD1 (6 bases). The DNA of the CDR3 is TGTGCCAGCACGGCAGGGGCCAACACCGGGGAGCTGTTTTTT. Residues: CASTAGANTGELFF.